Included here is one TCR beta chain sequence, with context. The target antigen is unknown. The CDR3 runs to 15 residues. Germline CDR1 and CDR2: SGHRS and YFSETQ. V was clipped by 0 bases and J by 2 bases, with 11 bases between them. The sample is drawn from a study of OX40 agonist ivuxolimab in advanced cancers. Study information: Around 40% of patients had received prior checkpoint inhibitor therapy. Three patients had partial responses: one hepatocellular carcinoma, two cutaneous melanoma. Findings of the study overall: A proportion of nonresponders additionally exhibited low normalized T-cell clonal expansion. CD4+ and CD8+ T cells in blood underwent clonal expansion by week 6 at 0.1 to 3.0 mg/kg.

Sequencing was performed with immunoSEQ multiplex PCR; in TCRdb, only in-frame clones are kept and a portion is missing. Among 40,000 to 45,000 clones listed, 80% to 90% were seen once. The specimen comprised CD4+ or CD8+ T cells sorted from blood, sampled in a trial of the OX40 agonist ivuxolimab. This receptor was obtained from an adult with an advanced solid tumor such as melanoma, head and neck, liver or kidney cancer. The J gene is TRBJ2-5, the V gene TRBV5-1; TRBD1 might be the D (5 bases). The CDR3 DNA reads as TGCGCCAGCAGCTTGGAGGGGCTGTATCAAGAGACCCAGTACTTC. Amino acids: CASSLEGLYQETQYF.